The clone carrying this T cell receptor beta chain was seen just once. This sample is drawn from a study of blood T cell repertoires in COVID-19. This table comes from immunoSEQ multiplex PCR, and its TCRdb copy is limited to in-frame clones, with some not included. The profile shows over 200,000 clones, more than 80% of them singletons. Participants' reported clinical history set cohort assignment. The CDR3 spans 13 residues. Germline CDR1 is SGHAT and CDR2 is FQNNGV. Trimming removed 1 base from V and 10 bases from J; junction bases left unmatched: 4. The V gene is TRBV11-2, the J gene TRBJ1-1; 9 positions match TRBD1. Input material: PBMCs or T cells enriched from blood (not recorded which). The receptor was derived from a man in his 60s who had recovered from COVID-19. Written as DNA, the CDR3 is TGTGCCAGCAGCTTAGGGACAGGGGTGGTAGCTTTCTTT. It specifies CASSLGTGVVAFF.